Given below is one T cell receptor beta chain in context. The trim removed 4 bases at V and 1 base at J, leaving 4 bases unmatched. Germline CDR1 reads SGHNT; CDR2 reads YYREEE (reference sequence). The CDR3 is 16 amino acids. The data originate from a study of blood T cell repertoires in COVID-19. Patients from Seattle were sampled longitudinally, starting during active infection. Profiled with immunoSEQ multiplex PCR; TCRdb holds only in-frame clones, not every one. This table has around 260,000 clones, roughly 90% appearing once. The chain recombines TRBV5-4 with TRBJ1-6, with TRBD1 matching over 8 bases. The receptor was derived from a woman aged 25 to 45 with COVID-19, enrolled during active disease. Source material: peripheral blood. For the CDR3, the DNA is TGTGCCAGCAGCATAGACAGGGGTTCCTATAATTCACCCCTCCACTTT. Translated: CASSIDRGSYNSPLHF.